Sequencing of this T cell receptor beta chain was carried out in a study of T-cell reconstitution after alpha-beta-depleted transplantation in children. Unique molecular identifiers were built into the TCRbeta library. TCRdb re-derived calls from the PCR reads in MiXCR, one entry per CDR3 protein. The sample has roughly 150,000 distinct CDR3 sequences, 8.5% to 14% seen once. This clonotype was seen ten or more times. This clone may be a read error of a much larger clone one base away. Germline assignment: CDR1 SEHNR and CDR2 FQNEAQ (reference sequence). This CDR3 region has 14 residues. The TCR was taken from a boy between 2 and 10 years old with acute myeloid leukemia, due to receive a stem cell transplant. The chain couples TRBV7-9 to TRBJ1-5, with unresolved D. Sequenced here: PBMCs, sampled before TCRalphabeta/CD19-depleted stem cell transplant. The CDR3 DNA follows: TGTGCCAGCATCTTAGCCGGGCACAATCAGCCCCAGCATTTT. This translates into CASILAGHNQPQHF.